Listed here are 14 T cell receptor beta chains from one sample, sequenced in a study of cytomegalovirus exposure and HLA in healthy donors. Use of 60 Vbeta and 13 Jbeta primers characterized the PCR. Using immunoSEQ multiplex PCR, the repertoire was profiled, and TCRdb retains in-frame clones only, with some absent. The sample contains more than 90,000 clones, approximately 77% of which appear only once. Sequencing used PBMCs. The receptors come from a man aged 45-65 years in good health and CMV-seropositive.

The V and J genes are TRBV4-1 and TRBJ2-1; TRBD1 is a possible D gene (5 bases). The CDR3 extends over 17 amino acids. Germline V gene data show CDR1 as MGHRA and CDR2 as YSYEKL. The V and J ends lost 1 base and 2 bases respectively, with 15 bases between them. CDR3 nucleotide sequence: TGCGCCAGCAGCCAAGCGACAGTGCAACTTACCTACAATGAGCAGTTCTTC. Its protein product is CASSQATVQLTYNEQFF.

This clone was detected a few times. V usage is TRBV4-1 and J usage is TRBJ1-2; 8 bases fit TRBD1. CDR1 and CDR2 from the germline V gene are MGHRA and YSYEKL. With 1 base clipped from V and 6 bases from J, the junction kept 10 bases outside the gene matches. The CDR3 has 16 residues. The CDR3 loop is CASSQVEDRDANGYTF. CDR3 DNA sequence: TGCGCCAGCAGCCAAGTAGAGGACAGGGATGCAAATGGCTACACCTTC.

The rearrangement uses TRBV29-1 and TRBJ1-1; D unresolved. Trimming pared 5 bases from V and 0 bases from J, leaving 10 bases between. The CDR3 length is 13 residues. Germline V lookup: CDR1 SQVTM, CDR2 ANQGSEA. CDR3 bases: TGCAGCGTTTCGCGGGAAATGAACACTGAAGCTTTCTTT. It specifies CSVSREMNTEAFF.

The chain carries TRBV7-9 and TRBJ1-2; a weak D match, TRBD1 (5 bases). Germline V CDR1 and CDR2: SEHNR, FQNEAQ (reference sequence). This CDR3 region has 13 residues. V lost 5 bases and J 8 bases, leaving 15 bases between the germline ends. The CDR3: CASSPGGVKGYTF. The CDR3 region has the DNA TGTGCCAGCAGCCCGGGGGGGGTGAAGGGCTACACCTTC.

The DNA of the CDR3 is TGTGCCAGCATGGTGGGGCTGTATAATGAAAAACTGTTTTTT. Translation: CASMVGLYNEKLFF. The chain employs TRBV2 and TRBJ1-4; perhaps TRBD1 as D (5 bases). Between the trimmed V and J ends, which lost 7 bases and 4 bases, there was a span of 13 bases. Germline V gene lookup returns CDR1 SNHLY and CDR2 FYNNEI. The CDR3 covers 14 residues.

This rearrangement joins TRBV19 to TRBJ1-5; 7 nucleotides align to TRBD1. The CDR3 is 15 residues long. Germline V gives CDR1 LNHDA, CDR2 SQIVND (reference sequence). With V trimmed by 5 bases and J by 7 bases, 11 bases remained unmatched. This CDR3 reads CASSSDRAGVQPQHF. The CDR3 bases are TGTGCCAGTAGTTCCGACAGGGCAGGAGTGCAGCCCCAGCATTTT.

In this sample, this clone turned up once. The genes are TRBV6-1 and TRBJ1-5, with 8 bases fitting TRBD1. The CDR3 sequence is 19 residues long. In germline, CDR1 is MNHNS, CDR2 SASEGT. V lost 0 bases, J lost 6 bases, and 16 bases stayed unmatched. The DNA for the CDR3 is TGTGCCAGCAGTGAAGCGATAACAGGGGGATCTTCTAGTATTCAGCCCCAGCATTTT. Residues: CASSEAITGGSSSIQPQHF.

This sequence joins TRBV29-1 and TRBJ2-7; 7 nucleotides line up with TRBD2. Losses at the gene ends were 4 bases for V and 2 bases for J; bases not matched to a gene: 5. This CDR3 has 13 amino acids. The V gene's germline CDR1 is SQVTM and CDR2 ANQGSEA. CDR3 amino acids: CSVVGTTPYEQYF. The CDR3 nucleotides read TGCAGCGTTGTCGGGACTACACCCTACGAGCAGTACTTC.

The chain joins TRBV7-7 to TRBJ2-5; 11 positions agree with TRBD1. The germline V gene has CDR1 SSHAT and CDR2 FNYEAQ (reference sequence). Trimming removed 5 bases from V and 4 bases from J; junction bases left unmatched: 12. CDR3 length equals 17 residues. CDR3 sequence reads: CASSPYLTGQGGETQYF. The CDR3 DNA is TGTGCCAGCAGCCCGTACCTTACGGGACAGGGGGGAGAGACCCAGTACTTC.

This clone occurred once. This chain connects TRBV28 to TRBJ1-5; tentatively, D is TRBD1 (6 bases). CDR3 length: 12 residues. The germline V gene encodes CDR1 MDHEN and CDR2 SYDVKM. V was shortened by 7 bases and J by 6 bases, with 10 bases between the two germline ends. This CDR3 is CASTGDRQPQHF. DNA of the CDR3: TGTGCCAGCACAGGGGACCGTCAGCCCCAGCATTTT.

This sequence joins TRBV30 and TRBJ1-6, with no clear D. Trimming removed 4 bases from V and 8 bases from J, with 6 bases in between. The CDR3 covers 11 residues. Germline CDR1 GTSNPN, CDR2 SVGIG (reference sequence). CDR3 amino acids: CAWNLDSPLHF. The CDR3 coding sequence is TGTGCCTGGAACTTGGATTCACCCCTCCACTTT.

The rearrangement uses TRBV27 and TRBJ2-1; a weak D match, TRBD1 (6 bases). The CDR3 sequence is 14 residues long. Germline CDR1 is MNHEY and CDR2 is SMNVEV (reference sequence). V dropped 3 bases and J dropped 6 bases, with 12 bases sitting between them. CDR3 in amino acids: CASSFGARGNEQFF. The CDR3 DNA reads TGTGCCAGCAGTTTCGGCGCCAGGGGCAATGAGCAGTTCTTC.

This clone counts as medium-sized. The chain is built from TRBV6-1 and TRBJ1-1; D possibly corresponds to TRBD1 (5 bases). CDR1 and CDR2 from the germline V gene are MNHNS and SASEGT. This CDR3 is built from 13 residues. Trimming shortened V by 7 bases and J by 2 bases, and 11 bases separated the two germline ends. CDR3 sequence (DNA): TGTGCCAGCACTAGAGGACAAAACACTGAAGCTTTCTTT. Translation: CASTRGQNTEAFF.

The rearrangement uses TRBV5-8 and TRBJ1-4; D perhaps matches TRBD1 (6 bases). The CDR3 length is 15 residues. Germline-derived CDR1 and CDR2 are SGHTS and YDEGEE. V dropped 2 bases and J dropped 5 bases, with 13 bases sitting between them. The CDR3 loop is CASSLTGYGNEKLFF. The CDR3 DNA sequence: TGTGCCAGCAGCTTAACAGGGTACGGGAATGAAAAACTGTTTTTT.